Below, 4 T cell receptor beta chains from the same sample are listed, as sequenced in a study of control samples from healthy donors and cancer patients. The assay was immunoSEQ multiplex PCR, and TCRdb's table has in-frame clones only and misses some. The sample has approximately 170,000 clones; about 90% are singletons. Sequencing was carried out using blood. The receptors come from a woman in her 30s in good health.

The chain carries TRBV18 and TRBJ1-4, with 7 bases aligning to TRBD1. The CDR3 sequence is 12 residues long. V dropped 6 bases and J dropped 7; count of bases not matched to a gene: 2. In germline, CDR1 is KGHSH, CDR2 LQKENI. CDR3 loop: CASSRTGEKLFF. The CDR3 coding sequence is TGTGCCAGCTCGCGGACAGGTGAAAAACTGTTTTTT.

The chain combines TRBV2 with TRBJ2-5; the D gene is possibly TRBD2 (6 bases). V lost 6 bases and J lost 3, with 17 bases in between. Germline V gene data show CDR1 as SNHLY and CDR2 as FYNNEI. The CDR3 contains 15 residues. DNA of the CDR3: TGTGCCAGCAGAAGACTAGTCCAGACTGAAGAGACCCAGTACTTC. It encodes CASRRLVQTEETQYF.

In this sample, this clone turned up once. The chain carries TRBV5-1 and TRBJ1-4; D unclear. This CDR3 is built from 14 residues. V lost 1 base and J lost 8, with 12 bases in between. Looked up from germline, CDR1 is SGHRS and CDR2 is YFSETQ. CDR3 sequence reads: CASSLMFLGEKLFF. The DNA of the CDR3 is TGCGCCAGCAGCTTGATGTTTCTTGGCGAAAAACTGTTTTTT.

This chain uses TRBV3-1 (or the pseudogene TRBV3-2) with TRBJ2-3, with no clear D. Germline values: CDR1 LGHDT, CDR2 YNNKEL (reference sequence). The CDR3 extends over 16 amino acids. Trimming stripped 4 bases from V and 2 bases from J, with 16 bases between. The CDR3 DNA is TGTGCCAGCAGCCCCCCGTGGGCCATCAACACAGATACGCAGTATTTT. It encodes CASSPPWAINTDTQYF.